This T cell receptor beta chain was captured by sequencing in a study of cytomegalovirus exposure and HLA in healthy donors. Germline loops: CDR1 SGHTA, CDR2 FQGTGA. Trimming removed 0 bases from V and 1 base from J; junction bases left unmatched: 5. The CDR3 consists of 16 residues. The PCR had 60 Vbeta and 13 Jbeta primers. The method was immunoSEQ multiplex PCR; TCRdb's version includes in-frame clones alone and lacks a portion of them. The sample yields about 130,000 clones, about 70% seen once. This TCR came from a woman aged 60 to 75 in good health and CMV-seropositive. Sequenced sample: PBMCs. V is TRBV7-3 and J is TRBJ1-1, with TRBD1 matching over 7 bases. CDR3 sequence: CASSLTGQAPNTEAFF. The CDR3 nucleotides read TGTGCCAGCAGCTTAACCGGACAGGCCCCGAACACTGAAGCTTTCTTT.